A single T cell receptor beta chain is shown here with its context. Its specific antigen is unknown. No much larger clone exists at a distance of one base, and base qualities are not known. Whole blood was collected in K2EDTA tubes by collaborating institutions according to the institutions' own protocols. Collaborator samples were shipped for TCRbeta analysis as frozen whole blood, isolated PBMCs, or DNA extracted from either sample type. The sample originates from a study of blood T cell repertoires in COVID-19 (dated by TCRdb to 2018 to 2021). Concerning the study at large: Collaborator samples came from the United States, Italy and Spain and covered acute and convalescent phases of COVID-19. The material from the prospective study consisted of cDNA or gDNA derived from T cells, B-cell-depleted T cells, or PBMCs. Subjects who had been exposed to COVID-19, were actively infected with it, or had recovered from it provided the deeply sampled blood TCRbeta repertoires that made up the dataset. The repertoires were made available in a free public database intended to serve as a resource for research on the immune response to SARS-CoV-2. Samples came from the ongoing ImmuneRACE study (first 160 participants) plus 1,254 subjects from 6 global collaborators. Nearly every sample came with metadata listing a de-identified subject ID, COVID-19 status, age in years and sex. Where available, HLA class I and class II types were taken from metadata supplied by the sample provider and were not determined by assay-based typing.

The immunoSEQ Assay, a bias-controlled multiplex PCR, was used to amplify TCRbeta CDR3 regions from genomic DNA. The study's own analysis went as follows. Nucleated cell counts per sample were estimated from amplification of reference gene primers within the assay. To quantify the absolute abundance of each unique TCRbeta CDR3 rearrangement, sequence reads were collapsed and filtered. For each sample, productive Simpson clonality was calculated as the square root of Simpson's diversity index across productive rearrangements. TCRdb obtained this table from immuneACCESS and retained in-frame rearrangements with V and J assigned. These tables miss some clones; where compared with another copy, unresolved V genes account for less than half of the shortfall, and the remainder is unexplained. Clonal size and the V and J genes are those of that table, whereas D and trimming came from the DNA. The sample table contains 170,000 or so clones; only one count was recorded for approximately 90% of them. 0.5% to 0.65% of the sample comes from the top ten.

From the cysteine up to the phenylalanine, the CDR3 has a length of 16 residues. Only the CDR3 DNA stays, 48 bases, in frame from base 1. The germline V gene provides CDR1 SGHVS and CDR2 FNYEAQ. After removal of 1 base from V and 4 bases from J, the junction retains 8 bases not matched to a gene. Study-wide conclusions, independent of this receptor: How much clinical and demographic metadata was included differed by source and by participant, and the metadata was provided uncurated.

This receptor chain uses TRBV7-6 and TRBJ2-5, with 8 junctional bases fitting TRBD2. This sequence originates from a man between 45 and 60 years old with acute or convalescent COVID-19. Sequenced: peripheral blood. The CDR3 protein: CASSLELAGSRETQYF. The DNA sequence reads TGTGCCAGCAGCTTAGAGTTAGCGGGGTCGAGAGAGACCCAGTACTTC. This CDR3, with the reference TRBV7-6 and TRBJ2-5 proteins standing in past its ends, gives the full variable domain GAGVSQSPRYKVTKRGQDVALRCDPISGHVSLYWYRQALGQGPEFLTYFNYEAQQDKSGLPNDRFSAERPEGSISTLTIQRTEQRDSAMYRCASSLELAGSRETQYFGPGTRLLVL.